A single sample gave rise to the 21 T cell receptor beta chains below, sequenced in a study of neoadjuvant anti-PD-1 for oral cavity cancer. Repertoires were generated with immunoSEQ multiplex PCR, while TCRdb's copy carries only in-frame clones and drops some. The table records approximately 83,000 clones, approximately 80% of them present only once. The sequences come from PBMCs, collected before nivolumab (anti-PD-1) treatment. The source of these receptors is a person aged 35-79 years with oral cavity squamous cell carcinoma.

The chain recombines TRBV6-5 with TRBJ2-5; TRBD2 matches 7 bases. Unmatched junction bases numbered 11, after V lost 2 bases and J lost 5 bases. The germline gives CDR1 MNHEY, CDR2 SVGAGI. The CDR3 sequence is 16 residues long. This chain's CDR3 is CASSYGELAWGETQYF. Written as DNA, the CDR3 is TGTGCCAGCAGTTACGGGGAACTAGCGTGGGGGGAGACCCAGTACTTC.

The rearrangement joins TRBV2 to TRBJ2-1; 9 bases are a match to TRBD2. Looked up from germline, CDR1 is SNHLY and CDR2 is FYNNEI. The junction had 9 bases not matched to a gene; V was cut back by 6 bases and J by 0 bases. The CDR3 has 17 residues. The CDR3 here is CASSPEGAGGSYNEQFF. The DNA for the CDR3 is TGTGCCAGCAGCCCTGAGGGAGCGGGAGGCTCCTACAATGAGCAGTTCTTC.

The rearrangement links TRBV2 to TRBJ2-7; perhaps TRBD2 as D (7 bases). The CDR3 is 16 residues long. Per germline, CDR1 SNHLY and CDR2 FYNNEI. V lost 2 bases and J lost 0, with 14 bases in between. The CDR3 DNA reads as TGTGCCAGCAGTGAACCGGGGGGCGGGCTCTCCTACGAGCAGTACTTC. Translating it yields CASSEPGGGLSYEQYF.

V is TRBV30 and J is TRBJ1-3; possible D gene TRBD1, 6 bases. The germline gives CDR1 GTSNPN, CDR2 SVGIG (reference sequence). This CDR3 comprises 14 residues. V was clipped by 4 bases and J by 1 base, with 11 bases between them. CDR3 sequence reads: CAWNTGTSGNTIYF. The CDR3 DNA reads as TGTGCCTGGAACACAGGGACATCTGGAAACACCATATATTTT. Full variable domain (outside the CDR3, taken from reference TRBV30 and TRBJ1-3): SQTIHQWPATLVQPVGSPLSLECTVEGTSNPNLYWYRQAAGRGLQLLFYSVGIGQISSEVPQNLSASRPQDRQFILSSKKLLLSDSGFYLCAWNTGTSGNTIYFGEGSWLTVV.

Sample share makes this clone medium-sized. For the CDR3, the DNA is TGTGCCAGCAGTGAGACAGGGTGGGAAAAACTGTTTTTT. Protein: CASSETGWEKLFF. The chain employs TRBV2 and TRBJ1-4, with 7 bases identical to TRBD1. Germline CDR1 reads SNHLY; CDR2 reads FYNNEI. The CDR3 is 13 residues long. V shed 3 bases, J shed 8 bases, and the junction held 3 bases outside the gene matches.

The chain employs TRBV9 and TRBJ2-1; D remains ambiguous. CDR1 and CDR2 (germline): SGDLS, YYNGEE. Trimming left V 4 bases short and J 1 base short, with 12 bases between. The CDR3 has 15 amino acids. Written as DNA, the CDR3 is TGTGCCAGCAGCACACGCGCCTTTTCCTACAATGAGCAGTTCTTC. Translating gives CASSTRAFSYNEQFF. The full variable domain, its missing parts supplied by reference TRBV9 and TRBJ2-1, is DSGVTQTPKHLITATGQRVTLRCSPRSGDLSVYWYQQSLDQGLQFLIQYYNGEERAKGNILERFSAQQFPDLHSELNLSSLELGDSALYFCASSTRAFSYNEQFFGPGTRLTVL.

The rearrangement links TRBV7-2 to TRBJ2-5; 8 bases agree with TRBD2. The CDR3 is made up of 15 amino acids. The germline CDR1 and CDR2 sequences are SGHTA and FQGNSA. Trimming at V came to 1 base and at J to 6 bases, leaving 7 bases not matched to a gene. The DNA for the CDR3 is TGTGCCAGCAGCTTAGGATGGGCGGGAGGCCAGACCCAGTACTTC. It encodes CASSLGWAGGQTQYF.

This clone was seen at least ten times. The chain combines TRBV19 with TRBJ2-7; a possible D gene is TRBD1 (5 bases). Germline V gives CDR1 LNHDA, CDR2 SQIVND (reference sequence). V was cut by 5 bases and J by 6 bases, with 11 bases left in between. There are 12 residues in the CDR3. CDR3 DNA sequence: TGTGCCAGTAGTCCAGGGATAAGCGAGCAGTACTTC. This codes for CASSPGISEQYF.

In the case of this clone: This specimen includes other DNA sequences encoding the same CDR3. In DNA form, the CDR3 reads TGTGCCAGCAGTTTCCAGGGCACTGAAGCTTTCTTT. Translated, it gives CASSFQGTEAFF. The chain joins TRBV6-5 to TRBJ1-1, with a possible D match to TRBD1 (5 bases). The CDR3 sequence is 12 residues long. V lost 4 bases, J lost 4 bases, and 7 bases lay in between. Germline CDR1 MNHEY, CDR2 SVGAGI.

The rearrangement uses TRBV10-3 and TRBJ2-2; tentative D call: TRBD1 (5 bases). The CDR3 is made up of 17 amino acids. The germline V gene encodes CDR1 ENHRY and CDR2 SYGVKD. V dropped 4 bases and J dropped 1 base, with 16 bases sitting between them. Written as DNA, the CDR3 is TGTGCCATCAGTGTAACGTCAGGGCTTGTGAACACCGGGGAGCTGTTTTTT. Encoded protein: CAISVTSGLVNTGELFF.

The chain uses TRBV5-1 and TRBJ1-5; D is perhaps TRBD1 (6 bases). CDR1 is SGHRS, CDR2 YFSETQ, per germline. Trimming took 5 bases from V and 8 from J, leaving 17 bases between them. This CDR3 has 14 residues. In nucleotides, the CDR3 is TGCGCCAGCAGTTATCAGGGGCACGGGGAGCCCCAGCATTTT. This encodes CASSYQGHGEPQHF.

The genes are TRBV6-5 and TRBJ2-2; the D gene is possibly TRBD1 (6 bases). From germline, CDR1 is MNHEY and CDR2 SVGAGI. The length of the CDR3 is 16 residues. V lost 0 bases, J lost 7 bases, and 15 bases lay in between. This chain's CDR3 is CASSYSNREMGGELFF. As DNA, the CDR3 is TGTGCCAGCAGTTACTCAAACAGGGAAATGGGCGGGGAGCTGTTTTTT.

The CDR3 loop is CASSRAAGAYEQYF. DNA for the CDR3: TGTGCCAGCAGCCGCGCGGCAGGGGCCTACGAGCAGTACTTC. The chain carries TRBV27 and TRBJ2-7; a weak D match, TRBD1 (6 bases). The V gene's germline CDR1 is MNHEY and CDR2 SMNVEV (reference sequence). The V gene lost 6 bases and the J gene lost 2 bases, with 14 bases spanning the gap. The CDR3 contains 14 residues.

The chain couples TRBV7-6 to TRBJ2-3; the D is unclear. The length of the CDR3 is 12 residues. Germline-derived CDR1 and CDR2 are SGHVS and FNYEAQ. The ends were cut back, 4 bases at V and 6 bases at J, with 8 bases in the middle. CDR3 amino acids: CASSSNEDTQYF. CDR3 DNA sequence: TGTGCCAGCAGCTCAAATGAGGATACGCAGTATTTT.

The CDR3 DNA follows: TGTGCCTGGAGTTCGTGGACTAGCGGAGTCTACGAGCAGTACTTC. This encodes CAWSSWTSGVYEQYF. The chain recombines TRBV30 with TRBJ2-7, with 10 bases matching TRBD2. Germline-derived CDR1 and CDR2 are GTSNPN and SVGIG (reference sequence). The V segment lost 2 bases and the J segment 3 bases; nucleotides outside the gene matches: 7. The CDR3 extends over 15 amino acids.

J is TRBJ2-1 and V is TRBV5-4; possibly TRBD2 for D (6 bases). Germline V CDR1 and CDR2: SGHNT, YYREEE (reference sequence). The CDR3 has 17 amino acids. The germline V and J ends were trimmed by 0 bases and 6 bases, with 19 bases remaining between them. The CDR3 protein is CASSLGLGWQGGNEQFF. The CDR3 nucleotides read TGTGCCAGCAGCTTGGGACTAGGATGGCAGGGAGGCAATGAGCAGTTCTTC.

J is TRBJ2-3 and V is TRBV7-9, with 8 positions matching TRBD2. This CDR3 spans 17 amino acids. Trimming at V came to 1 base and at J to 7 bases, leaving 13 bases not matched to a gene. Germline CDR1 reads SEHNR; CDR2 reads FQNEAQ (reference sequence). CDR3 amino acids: CASSLVGTSGHLNTQYF. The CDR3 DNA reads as TGTGCCAGCAGCTTAGTGGGCACTAGCGGTCATCTAAATACGCAGTATTTT.

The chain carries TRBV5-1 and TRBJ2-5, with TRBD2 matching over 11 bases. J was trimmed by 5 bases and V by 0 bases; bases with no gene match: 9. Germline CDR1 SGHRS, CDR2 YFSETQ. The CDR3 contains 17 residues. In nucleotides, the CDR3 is TGCGCCAGCAGCTTGGGAGGAACTAGCGGGAGACGGGAGACCCAGTACTTC. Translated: CASSLGGTSGRRETQYF.

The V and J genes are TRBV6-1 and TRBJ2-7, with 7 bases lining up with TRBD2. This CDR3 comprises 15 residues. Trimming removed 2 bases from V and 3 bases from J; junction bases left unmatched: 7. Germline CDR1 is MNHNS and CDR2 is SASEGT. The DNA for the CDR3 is TGTGCCAGCAGTGAACTCGCCGGGGACTACTACGAGCAGTACTTC. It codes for CASSELAGDYYEQYF.

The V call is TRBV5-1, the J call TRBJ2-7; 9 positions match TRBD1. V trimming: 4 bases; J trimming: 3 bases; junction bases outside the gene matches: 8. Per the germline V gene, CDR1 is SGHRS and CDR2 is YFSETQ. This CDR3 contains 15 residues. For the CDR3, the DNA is TGCGCCAGCAGCCCGGGACAGGGTCGAGTCTACGAGCAGTACTTC. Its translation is CASSPGQGRVYEQYF. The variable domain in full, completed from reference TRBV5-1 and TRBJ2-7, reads KAGVTQTPRYLIKTRGQQVTLSCSPISGHRSVSWYQQTPGQGLQFLFEYFSETQRNKGNFPGRFSGRQFSNSRSEMNVSTLELGDSALYLCASSPGQGRVYEQYFGPGTRLTVT.

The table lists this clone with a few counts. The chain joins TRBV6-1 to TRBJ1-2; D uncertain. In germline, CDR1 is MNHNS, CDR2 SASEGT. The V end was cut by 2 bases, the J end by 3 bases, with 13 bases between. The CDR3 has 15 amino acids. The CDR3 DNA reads TGTGCCAGCAGTGAACCAGTCCGTCTGGACTATGGCTACACCTTC. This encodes CASSEPVRLDYGYTF.